These 2 T cell receptor beta chains were sequenced from one sample in a study of blood T cell repertoires in COVID-19. TCRdb's table, derived via immunoSEQ multiplex PCR, lists solely in-frame clones and lacks some. Among about 270,000 clones listed, more than 70% were seen once. Sequencing was performed on peripheral blood. The source of these receptors is an elderly woman with COVID-19, enrolled during active disease.

V is TRBV3-1 (or the pseudogene TRBV3-2) and J is TRBJ1-5, with TRBD1 as a possible D gene (6 bases). V was cut by 3 bases and J by 5 bases, with 11 bases left in between. The V gene's germline CDR1 is LGHDT and CDR2 YNNKEL (reference sequence). This CDR3 region has 14 residues. The CDR3, as DNA: TGTGCCAGCAGCCAGGGACACCTCGATCAGCCCCAGCATTTT. Translating it yields CASSQGHLDQPQHF.

This sequence joins TRBV27 and TRBJ2-2, with D maybe TRBD1 (5 bases). V lost 6 bases and J 0 bases, leaving 14 bases between the germline ends. The CDR3 covers 16 residues. CDR1 is MNHEY, CDR2 SMNVEV, per germline (reference sequence). CDR3 in DNA: TGTGCCAGCAGAGTTGAGTTGACAGCGAACACCGGGGAGCTGTTTTTT. This translates into CASRVELTANTGELFF.